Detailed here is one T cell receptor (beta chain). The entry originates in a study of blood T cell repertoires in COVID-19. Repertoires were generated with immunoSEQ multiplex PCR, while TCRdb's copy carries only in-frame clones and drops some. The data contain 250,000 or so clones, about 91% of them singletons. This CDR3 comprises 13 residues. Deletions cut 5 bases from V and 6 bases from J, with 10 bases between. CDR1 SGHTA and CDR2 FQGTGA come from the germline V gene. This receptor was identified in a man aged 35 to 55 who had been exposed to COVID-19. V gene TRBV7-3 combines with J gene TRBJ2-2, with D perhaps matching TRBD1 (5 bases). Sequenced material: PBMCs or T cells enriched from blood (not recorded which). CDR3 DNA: TGTGCCAGCAGCCAGGGTGTGTCCGGGGAGCTGTTTTTT. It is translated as CASSQGVSGELFF.